The 5 T cell receptor beta chains below were found in one sample sequenced in a study of blood T cell repertoires in COVID-19 (dated by TCRdb to 2020 to 2022). The library was built by means of the immunoSEQ multiplex PCR assay. Entries here come from immuneACCESS through TCRdb and include only in-frame sequences with V and J called. Some clones fail to appear in such tables; in the studies checked, an unresolved V gene covers under half of the shortfall, and the cause of the remainder is unknown. The sample table records about 190,000 clones; roughly 80% of these occur just once. 9.5% to 15% of the sample goes to the ten largest clones. The sample taken for sequencing was peripheral blood. These receptors were obtained from a woman aged 50 to 65 with acute or convalescent COVID-19.

The V and J genes are TRBV27 and TRBJ2-7; 13 bases map to TRBD2. Trimming took 2 bases from V and 5 from J; bases not matched to a gene: 3. There are 15 residues in the CDR3. CDR1 and CDR2 (germline): MNHEY, SMNVEV (reference sequence). The CDR3 reads CASSLQGTSGNEQYF. Written as DNA, the CDR3 is TGTGCCAGCAGTTTACAAGGGACTAGCGGGAACGAGCAGTACTTC.

The gene calls are TRBV27 and TRBJ1-3, with no clear D. This CDR3 is 15 amino acids long. Germline CDR1 reads MNHEY; CDR2 reads SMNVEV (reference sequence). Trimming took 1 base from V and 1 from J, leaving 8 bases between them. The CDR3 is CASSLFPGSGNTIYF. CDR3 nucleotide sequence: TGTGCCAGCAGTTTATTTCCCGGGTCTGGAAACACCATATATTTT.

Remarks on this clone: At the DNA level, this CDR3 is encoded by other sequences in the same sample as well. The chain links TRBV4-3 to TRBJ2-3; TRBD1 is a possible D gene (5 bases). This CDR3 region has 14 residues. Between the trimmed V and J ends, which lost 1 base and 3 bases, there was a span of 8 bases. Germline assignment: CDR1 LGHNA and CDR2 YSLEER. The CDR3 here is CASSQARGTDTQYF. The CDR3 nucleotides read TGCGCCAGCAGCCAAGCTAGGGGTACAGATACGCAGTATTTT.

The V and J genes are TRBV7-6 and TRBJ2-5, with 16 bases fitting TRBD2. The germline CDR1 and CDR2 sequences are SGHVS and FNYEAQ. This CDR3 has 15 residues. The V and J ends lost 4 bases and 7 bases, in that order; junction bases with no gene match: 3. The CDR3 sequence: CASSSGLAGGGTQYF. DNA for the CDR3: TGTGCCAGCAGCTCGGGACTAGCGGGAGGGGGGACCCAGTACTTC.

This clone appeared a few times. Here the CDR3 DNA reads TGTGCCAGCTCACACCCAGGAGGGGACGTCCATGGCTACACCTTC. It translates to CASSHPGGDVHGYTF. This chain links TRBV18 with TRBJ1-2, with a weak D call TRBD1 (5 bases). The CDR3 has 15 residues. Per the germline V gene, CDR1 is KGHSH and CDR2 is LQKENI. V was pared by 4 bases and J by 6 bases, with 18 bases between.